This T cell receptor beta chain was documented in a study of blood T cells in healthy people across ages. Germline CDR1 and CDR2: MNHNY and SVGAGI (reference sequence). There are 15 residues in the CDR3. V was cut by 5 bases and J by 5 bases, with 18 bases left in between. The use of a sample-barcoded 5' primer and a J-beta primer mix characterized a second PCR of 7 to 11 cycles. A single record per CDR3 protein comes from TCRdb applying MiXCR to the 5' RACE reads. The data hold about 290,000 distinct CDR3 sequences, with around 30% observed a single time. The genes are TRBV6-6 and TRBJ2-5; no clear D gene. Sample: blood. The receptor was isolated from a woman in her 70s in good health. CDR3 nucleotides: TGTGCCAGCAGTCCCGGTTTTGGGCTGGGGGAGACCCAGTACTTC. This sequence encodes CASSPGFGLGETQYF.